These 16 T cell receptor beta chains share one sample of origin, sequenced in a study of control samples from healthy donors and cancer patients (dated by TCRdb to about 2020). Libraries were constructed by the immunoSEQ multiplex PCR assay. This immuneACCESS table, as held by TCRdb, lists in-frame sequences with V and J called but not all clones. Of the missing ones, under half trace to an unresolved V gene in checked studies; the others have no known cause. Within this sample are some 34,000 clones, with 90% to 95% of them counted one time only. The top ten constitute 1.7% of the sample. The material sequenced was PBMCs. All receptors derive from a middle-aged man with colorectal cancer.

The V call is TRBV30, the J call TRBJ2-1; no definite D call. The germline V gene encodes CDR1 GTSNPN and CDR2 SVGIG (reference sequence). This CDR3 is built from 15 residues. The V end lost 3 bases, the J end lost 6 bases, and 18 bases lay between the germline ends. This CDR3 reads CAWRVGTSNFNEQFF. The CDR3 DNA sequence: TGTGCCTGGAGAGTTGGAACATCCAATTTCAATGAGCAGTTCTTC. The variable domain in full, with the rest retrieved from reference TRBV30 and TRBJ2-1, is SQTIHQWPATLVQPVGSPLSLECTVEGTSNPNLYWYRQAAGRGLQLLFYSVGIGQISSEVPQNLSASRPQDRQFILSSKKLLLSDSGFYLCAWRVGTSNFNEQFFGPGTRLTVL.

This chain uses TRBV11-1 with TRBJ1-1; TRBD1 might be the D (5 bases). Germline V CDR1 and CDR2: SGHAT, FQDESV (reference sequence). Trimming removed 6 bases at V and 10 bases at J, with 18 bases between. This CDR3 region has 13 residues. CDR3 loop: CASSQDLNGGAFF. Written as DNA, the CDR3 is TGTGCCAGCAGTCAGGACCTAAACGGGGGAGCTTTCTTT.

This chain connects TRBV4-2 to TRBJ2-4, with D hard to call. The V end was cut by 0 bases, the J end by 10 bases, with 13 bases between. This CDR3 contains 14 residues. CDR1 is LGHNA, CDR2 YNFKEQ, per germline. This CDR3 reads CASSQDSGRLIQYF. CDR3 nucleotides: TGTGCCAGCAGCCAAGATAGTGGCCGCTTAATTCAGTACTTC.

The CDR3 DNA is TGTGCCAGCAGCTTGTCCAGGGGGGGTATGGCTTTCTTT. Translated, it gives CASSLSRGGMAFF. The chain combines TRBV5-6 with TRBJ1-1; 7 bases agree with TRBD1. V trimming: 1 base; J trimming: 11 bases; junction bases outside the gene matches: 8. The CDR3 length is 13 residues. Germline-derived CDR1 and CDR2 are SGHDT and YYEEEE. Drawing the rest from reference TRBV5-6 and TRBJ1-1, the complete variable domain is DAGVTQSPTHLIKTRGQQVTLRCSPKSGHDTVSWYQQALGQGPQFIFQYYEEEERQRGNFPDRFSGHQFPNYSSELNVNALLLGDSALYLCASSLSRGGMAFFGQGTRLTVV.

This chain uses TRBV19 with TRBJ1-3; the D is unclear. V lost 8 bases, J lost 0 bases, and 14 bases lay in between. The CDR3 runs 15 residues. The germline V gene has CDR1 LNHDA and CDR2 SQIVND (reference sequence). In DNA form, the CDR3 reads TGTGCCAGTTCCCTGGGATTTTACTCTGGAAACACCATATATTTT. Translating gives CASSLGFYSGNTIYF.

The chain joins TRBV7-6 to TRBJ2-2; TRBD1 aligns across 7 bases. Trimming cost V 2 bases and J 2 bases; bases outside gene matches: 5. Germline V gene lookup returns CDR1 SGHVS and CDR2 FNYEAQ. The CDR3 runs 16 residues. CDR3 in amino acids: CASSLKGAPNTGELFF. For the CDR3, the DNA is TGTGCCAGCAGCTTAAAGGGGGCCCCCAACACCGGGGAGCTGTTTTTT.

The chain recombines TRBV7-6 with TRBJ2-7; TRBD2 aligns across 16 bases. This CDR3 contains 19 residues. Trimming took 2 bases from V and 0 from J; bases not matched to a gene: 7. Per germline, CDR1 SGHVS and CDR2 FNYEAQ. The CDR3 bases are TGTGCCAGCAGCTTACTTCCCGGGACTAGCGGGGGGGCCTCCTACGAGCAGTACTTC. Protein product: CASSLLPGTSGGASYEQYF.

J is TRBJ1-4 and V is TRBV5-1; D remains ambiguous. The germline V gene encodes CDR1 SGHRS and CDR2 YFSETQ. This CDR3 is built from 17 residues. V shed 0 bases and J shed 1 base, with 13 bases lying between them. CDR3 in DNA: TGCGCCAGCAGCTTGGGGGGAGTGATACGAACTAATGAAAAACTGTTTTTT. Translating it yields CASSLGGVIRTNEKLFF.

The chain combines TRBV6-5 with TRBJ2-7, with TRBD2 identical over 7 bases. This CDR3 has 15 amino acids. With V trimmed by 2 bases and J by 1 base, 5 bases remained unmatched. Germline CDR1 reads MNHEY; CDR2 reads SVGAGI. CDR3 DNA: TGTGCCAGCAGTTACGGGGGGGGTGCTTCCTACGAGCAGTACTTC. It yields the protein CASSYGGGASYEQYF.

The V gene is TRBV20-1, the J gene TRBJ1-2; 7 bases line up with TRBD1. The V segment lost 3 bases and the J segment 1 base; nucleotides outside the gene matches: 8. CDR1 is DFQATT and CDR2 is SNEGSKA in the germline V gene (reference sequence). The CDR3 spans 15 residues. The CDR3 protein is CSASEPTGRNYGYTF. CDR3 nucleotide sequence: TGCAGTGCTAGTGAACCGACAGGGCGTAACTATGGCTACACCTTC.

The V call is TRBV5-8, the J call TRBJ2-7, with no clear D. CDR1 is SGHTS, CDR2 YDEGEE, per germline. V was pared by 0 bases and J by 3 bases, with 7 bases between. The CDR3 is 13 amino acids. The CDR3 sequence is CASSLERYYEQYF. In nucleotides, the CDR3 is TGTGCCAGCAGCTTGGAGAGATACTACGAGCAGTACTTC.

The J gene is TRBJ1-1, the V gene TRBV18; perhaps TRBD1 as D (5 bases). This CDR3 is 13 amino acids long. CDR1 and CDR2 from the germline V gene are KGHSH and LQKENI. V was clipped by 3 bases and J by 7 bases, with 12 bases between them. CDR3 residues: CASSPYGADEAFF. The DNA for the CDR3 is TGTGCCAGCTCACCCTATGGGGCGGATGAAGCTTTCTTT.

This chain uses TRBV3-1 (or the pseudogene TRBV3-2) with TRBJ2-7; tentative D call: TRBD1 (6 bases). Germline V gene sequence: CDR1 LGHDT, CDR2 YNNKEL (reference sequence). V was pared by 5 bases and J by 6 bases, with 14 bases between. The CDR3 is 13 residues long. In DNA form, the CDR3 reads TGTGCCAGCAGCGGCCGGGACAACTCCGAGCAGTACTTC. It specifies CASSGRDNSEQYF.

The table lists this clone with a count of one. The CDR3 is CASSEEGDSGGANVLTF. In DNA form, the CDR3 reads TGTGCCAGCAGTGAGGAAGGGGATTCGGGTGGGGCCAACGTCCTGACTTTC. This chain uses TRBV6-1 with TRBJ2-6, with TRBD1 as a possible D gene (5 bases). This CDR3 is built from 17 residues. Per the germline V gene, CDR1 is MNHNS and CDR2 is SASEGT. V shed 3 bases and J shed 3 bases, with 15 bases lying between them.

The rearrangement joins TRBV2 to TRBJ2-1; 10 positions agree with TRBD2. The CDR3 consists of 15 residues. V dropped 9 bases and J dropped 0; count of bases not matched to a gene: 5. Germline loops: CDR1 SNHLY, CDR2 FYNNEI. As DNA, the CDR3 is TGTGCCAGTGAGCGGGGGGGCAGCTCCTACAATGAGCAGTTCTTC. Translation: CASERGGSSYNEQFF.

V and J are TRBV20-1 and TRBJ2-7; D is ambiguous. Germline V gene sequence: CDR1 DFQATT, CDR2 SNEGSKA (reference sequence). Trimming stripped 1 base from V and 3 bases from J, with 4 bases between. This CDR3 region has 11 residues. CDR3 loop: CSARGSYEQYF. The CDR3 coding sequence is TGCAGTGCTAGAGGCAGCTACGAGCAGTACTTC.